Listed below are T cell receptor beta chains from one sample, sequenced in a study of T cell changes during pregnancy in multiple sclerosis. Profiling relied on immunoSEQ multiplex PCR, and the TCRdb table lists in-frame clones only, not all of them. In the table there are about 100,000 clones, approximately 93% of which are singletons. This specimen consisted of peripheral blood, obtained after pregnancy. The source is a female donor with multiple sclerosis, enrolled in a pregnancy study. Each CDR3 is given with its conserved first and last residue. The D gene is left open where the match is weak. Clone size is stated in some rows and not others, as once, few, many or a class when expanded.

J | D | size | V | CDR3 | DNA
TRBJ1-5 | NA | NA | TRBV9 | CASSADINQPQHF | TGTGCCAGCAGCGCGGACATAAATCAGCCCCAGCATTTT
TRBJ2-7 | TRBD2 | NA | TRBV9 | CASSSGLAYEQYF | TGTGCCAGCAGCTCGGGACTAGCATACGAGCAGTACTTC
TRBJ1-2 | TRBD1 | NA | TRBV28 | CASSFTLATGGADYGYTF | TGTGCCAGCAGTTTCACCCTTGCAACAGGGGGCGCTGACTATGGCTACACCTTC
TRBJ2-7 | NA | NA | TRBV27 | CASSLGRDYEQYF | TGTGCCAGCAGTTTGGGCAGGGATTACGAGCAGTACTTC
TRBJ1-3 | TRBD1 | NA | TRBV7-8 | CASNPTAGGFNTIYF | TGTGCCAGCAACCCTACGGCAGGGGGCTTCAACACCATATATTTT
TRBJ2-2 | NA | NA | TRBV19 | CASGVAGARVGELFF | TGTGCCAGCGGGGTGGCGGGGGCGCGAGTCGGGGAGCTGTTTTTT
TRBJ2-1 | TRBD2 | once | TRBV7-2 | CASSQGLAGLYEQFF | TGTGCCAGCAGCCAAGGACTAGCGGGATTGTATGAGCAGTTCTTC
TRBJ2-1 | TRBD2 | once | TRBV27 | CASNLAGDYNEQFF | TGTGCCAGCAATTTAGCGGGTGACTACAATGAGCAGTTCTTC
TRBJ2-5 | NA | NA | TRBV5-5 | CASSLREQETQYF | TGTGCCAGCAGCTTGAGAGAGCAAGAGACCCAGTACTTC
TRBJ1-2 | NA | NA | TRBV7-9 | CASSLQGAINYGYTF | TGTGCCAGCAGCTTACAGGGTGCGATTAACTATGGCTACACCTTC
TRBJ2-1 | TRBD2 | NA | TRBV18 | CASSPGTSVYNEQFF | TGTGCCAGCTCACCAGGGACTAGCGTTTACAATGAGCAGTTCTTC
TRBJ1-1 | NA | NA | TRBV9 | CASSEGGDTEAFF | TGTGCCAGCAGTGAAGGGGGAGACACTGAAGCTTTCTTT
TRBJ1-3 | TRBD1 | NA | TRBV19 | CASSSTGGRGNTIYF | TGTGCCAGTAGTAGCACAGGGGGCCGGGGAAACACCATATATTTT
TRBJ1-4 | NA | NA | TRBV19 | CASRTATNEKLFF | TGTGCCAGTAGAACAGCAACTAATGAAAAACTGTTTTTT
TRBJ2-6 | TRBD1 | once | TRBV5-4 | CASSRDRARSGANVLTF | TGTGCCAGCAGCCGTGACAGGGCCCGCTCTGGGGCCAACGTCCTGACTTTC
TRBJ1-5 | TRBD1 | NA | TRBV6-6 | CASRTTGFNQPQHF | TGTGCCAGCAGGACGACAGGGTTCAATCAGCCCCAGCATTTT
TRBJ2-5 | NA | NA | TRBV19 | CASSIAGTQETQYF | TGTGCCAGTAGTATTGCGGGGACTCAAGAGACCCAGTACTTC
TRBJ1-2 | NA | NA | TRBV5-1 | CASSLGSQGYTF | TGCGCCAGCAGCTTGGGGTCACAGGGCTACACCTTC
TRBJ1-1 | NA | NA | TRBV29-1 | CSVVAGDPTEAFF | TGCAGCGTTGTGGCAGGGGACCCGACTGAAGCTTTCTTT
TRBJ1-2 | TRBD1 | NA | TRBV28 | CASNHLYTDRGKANYGYTF | TGTGCCAGCAACCATCTATATACGGACAGGGGAAAGGCTAACTATGGCTACACCTTC
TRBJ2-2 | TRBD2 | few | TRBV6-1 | CASSEVAGGTGELFF | TGTGCCAGCAGTGAGGTAGCGGGAGGGACCGGGGAGCTGTTTTTT
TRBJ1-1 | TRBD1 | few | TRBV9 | CASSVGFGAGGMNTEAFF | TGTGCCAGCAGCGTAGGTTTTGGGGCAGGGGGTATGAACACTGAAGCTTTCTTT
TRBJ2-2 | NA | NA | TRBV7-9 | CASSLDGYTGELFF | TGTGCCAGCAGCTTAGATGGCTACACCGGGGAGCTGTTTTTT
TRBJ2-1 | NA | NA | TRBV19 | CASRAGGYNEQFF | TGTGCGTCCCGGGCCGGAGGTTACAATGAGCAGTTCTTC
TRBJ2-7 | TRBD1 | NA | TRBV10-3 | CATHGTGDEQYF | TGTGCCACCCATGGGACAGGGGACGAGCAGTACTTC
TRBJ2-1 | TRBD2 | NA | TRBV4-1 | CASSQTSGLGWGEQFF | TGCGCCAGCAGCCAAACATCGGGACTAGGGTGGGGTGAGCAGTTCTTC
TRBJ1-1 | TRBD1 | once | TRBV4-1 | CASSQELGQGYNTEAFF | TGCGCCAGCAGCCAAGAATTGGGACAGGGCTATAACACTGAAGCTTTCTTT
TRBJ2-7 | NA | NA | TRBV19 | CASSMSGDEQYF | TGTGCCAGTAGTATGTCGGGGGACGAGCAGTACTTC
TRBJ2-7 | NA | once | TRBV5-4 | CASSPLPGSTYEQYF | TGTGCCAGCAGCCCCCTTCCCGGGAGTACCTACGAGCAGTACTTC
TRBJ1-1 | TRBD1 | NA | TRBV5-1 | CASSLRTGTYTEAFF | TGCGCCAGCAGCTTAAGGACAGGGACGTACACTGAAGCTTTCTTT
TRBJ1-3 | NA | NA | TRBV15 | CATSRAVGVSSGNTIYF | TGTGCCACCAGCAGGGCTGTTGGAGTCAGCTCTGGAAACACCATATATTTT
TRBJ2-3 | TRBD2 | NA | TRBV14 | CASSQDGWTSGRAWDTQYF | TGTGCCAGCAGCCAAGACGGATGGACTAGCGGGAGGGCCTGGGATACGCAGTATTTT